Each of the 27 T cell receptor beta chains below was sequenced from the same sample in a study of memory B cells and T cells in multiple sclerosis. Separate sequencing covered autoproliferating (CFSE-dim) and non-proliferating (CFSE-high) T cells from stimulus-free culture. Cultures began with some 52 million CFSE-labeled PBMCs, unstimulated for roughly seven days, with replicate wells pooled. The repertoire was sequenced with immunoSEQ multiplex PCR; TCRdb's copy has only in-frame clones and lacks some. The sample comprises approximately 12,000 clones, about four fifths of which are singletons, and 2.8% rests with the top ten. These receptors' targets are unknown. The specimen was PBMCs from blood kept in culture. Source of these receptors: a human donor with multiple sclerosis.

This clone has only a few counts. This chain joins TRBV7-9 and TRBJ2-1; 11 bases are a match to TRBD2. The CDR3 spans 18 residues. J gave up 0 bases and V 1 base, and 5 bases lay outside the gene matches. The germline CDR1 and CDR2 sequences are SEHNR and FQNEAQ (reference sequence). In DNA, the CDR3 is TGTGCCAGCAGCTTAGTGACTAGCGGGACGCTCTCCTACAATGAGCAGTTCTTC. This translates into CASSLVTSGTLSYNEQFF.

V is TRBV5-4 and J is TRBJ1-1; TRBD1 matches at 7 bases. V dropped 4 bases and J dropped 0; count of bases not matched to a gene: 3. This CDR3 is 14 amino acids long. Per germline, CDR1 SGHNT and CDR2 YYREEE (reference sequence). The CDR3 DNA sequence: TGTGCCAGCAGCGACAGGGATATGAACACTGAAGCTTTCTTT. This gives the protein CASSDRDMNTEAFF.

Only one count was recorded for this clone. The chain recombines TRBV28 with TRBJ1-5; the D gene is possibly TRBD1 (5 bases). Trimming removed 8 bases at V and 1 base at J, with 15 bases between. The CDR3 is made up of 15 amino acids. Germline CDR1 reads MDHEN; CDR2 reads SYDVKM. CDR3 DNA sequence: TGTGCCAGCTGGTCCGGGACGGGGAGCAATCAGCCCCAGCATTTT. This encodes CASWSGTGSNQPQHF.

In its sample, this clone was seen once. The rearrangement links TRBV6-6 to TRBJ1-2, with 10 bases fitting TRBD1. V was pared by 7 bases and J by 8 bases, with 10 bases of the junction left unmatched. The CDR3 covers 14 residues. Germline lookup yields CDR1 MNHNY and CDR2 SVGAGI (reference sequence). The CDR3 protein is CASTRDRGDGGYTF. The CDR3 DNA follows: TGTGCCAGCACCCGGGACAGGGGAGACGGAGGCTACACCTTC.

The rearrangement uses TRBV28 and TRBJ2-1; D remains ambiguous. Trimming took 5 bases from V and 4 from J, leaving 3 bases between them. The germline V gene encodes CDR1 MDHEN and CDR2 SYDVKM. The CDR3 runs to 11 residues. CDR3 loop: CASSTYNEQFF. The CDR3 nucleotides read TGTGCCAGCAGTACATACAATGAGCAGTTCTTC.

This chain links TRBV11-2 with TRBJ2-7; D is unresolved. V was shortened by 4 bases and J by 4 bases, with 26 bases between the two germline ends. CDR3 length: 18 amino acids. CDR1 is SGHAT, CDR2 FQNNGV, per germline. CDR3 residues: CASSSLVEVGKDPYEQYF. CDR3 nucleotides: TGTGCCAGCAGCTCCCTGGTGGAAGTGGGCAAAGACCCGTACGAGCAGTACTTC. Based on the CDR3 plus reference TRBV11-2 and TRBJ2-7, the full variable domain is EAGVAQSPRYKIIEKRQSVAFWCNPISGHATLYWYQQILGQGPKLLIQFQNNGVVDDSQLPKDRFSAERLKGVDSTLKIQPAKLEDSAVYLCASSSLVEVGKDPYEQYFGPGTRLTVT.

This rearrangement joins TRBV5-1 to TRBJ2-3; D remains ambiguous. Deletions cut 5 bases from V and 1 base from J, with 14 bases between. Germline V lookup: CDR1 SGHRS, CDR2 YFSETQ. This CDR3 spans 15 amino acids. The CDR3 loop reads CASSLREVGTDTQYF. The DNA for the CDR3 is TGCGCCAGCAGTCTTAGGGAAGTTGGCACAGATACGCAGTATTTT.

This clone was detected a few times. In DNA form, the CDR3 reads TGTGCCAGCAGTTTGACCTACGAGCAGTACTTC. Translated: CASSLTYEQYF. The chain combines TRBV6-6 with TRBJ2-7, with D hard to call. Between the trimmed V and J ends, which lost 4 bases and 2 bases, there was a span of 3 bases. This CDR3 is 11 amino acids long. The germline V gene has CDR1 MNHNY and CDR2 SVGAGI (reference sequence).

V usage is TRBV27 and J usage is TRBJ2-1; D perhaps matches TRBD2 (5 bases). The V gene's germline CDR1 is MNHEY and CDR2 SMNVEV (reference sequence). With 4 bases removed from V and 4 bases from J, the gap between germline ends came to 11 bases. The CDR3 extends over 14 amino acids. The CDR3 nucleotides are TGTGCCAGCAGTTCCCGCTCGGGGTACAATGAGCAGTTCTTC. It encodes CASSSRSGYNEQFF.

This clone occurred once. The chain joins TRBV7-2 to TRBJ2-7; D is unresolved. This CDR3 comprises 13 residues. Germline V gives CDR1 SGHTA, CDR2 FQGNSA. V dropped 3 bases and J dropped 3 bases, with 9 bases sitting between them. The CDR3 DNA sequence: TGTGCCAGCAGCTTTTCCCCGGACTACGAGCAGTACTTC. It codes for CASSFSPDYEQYF. The full variable domain, its missing parts supplied by reference TRBV7-2 and TRBJ2-7, is GAGVSQSPSNKVTEKGKDVELRCDPISGHTALYWYRQSLGQGLEFLIYFQGNSAPDKSGLPSDRFSAERTGGSVSTLTIQRTQQEDSAVYLCASSFSPDYEQYFGPGTRLTVT.

The genes are TRBV19 and TRBJ1-2; D is possibly TRBD1 (5 bases). The V and J ends lost 6 bases and 3 bases respectively, with 14 bases between them. The length of the CDR3 is 14 residues. Germline values: CDR1 LNHDA, CDR2 SQIVND (reference sequence). The CDR3 DNA reads TGTGCCAGTAGAAAATCCGGGACGGACTATGGCTACACCTTC. This sequence encodes CASRKSGTDYGYTF.

The V call is TRBV2, the J call TRBJ2-7; D not certain. Trimming cost V 7 bases and J 3 bases, with 7 bases left between them. Germline V gene sequence: CDR1 SNHLY, CDR2 FYNNEI. The CDR3 extends over 11 amino acids. The CDR3 loop is CASILLYEQYF. The CDR3 nucleotides read TGTGCCAGCATCCTGCTCTACGAGCAGTACTTC.

This clone was seen once. The CDR3 spells CASSGDRGFISATQYF. The CDR3 bases are TGTGCCAGCAGTGGGGACAGGGGCTTTATCAGTGCTACGCAGTATTTT. The V gene is TRBV6-6, the J gene TRBJ2-3; 10 nucleotides match TRBD1. This CDR3 has 16 amino acids. The ends lost 5 bases at V and 8 bases at J; junction bases unmatched: 13. CDR1 and CDR2 from the germline V gene are MNHNY and SVGAGI (reference sequence).

This clone counts as medium-sized. V gene TRBV19 combines with J gene TRBJ2-7; possibly TRBD1 or TRBD2 for D (6 bases each). Germline values: CDR1 LNHDA, CDR2 SQIVND (reference sequence). Trimming left V 3 bases short and J 5 bases short, with 17 bases between. This CDR3 is built from 15 residues. CDR3 bases: TGTGCCAGTAGTATTTGGCGGGACCGGGGGCACGAGCAGTACTTC. Translating gives CASSIWRDRGHEQYF.

Only one count was recorded for this clone. The chain uses TRBV2 and TRBJ2-1; maybe TRBD2 (6 bases). Between the trimmed V and J ends, which lost 6 bases and 8 bases, there was a span of 17 bases. The CDR3 is 14 amino acids. Germline CDR1 and CDR2: SNHLY and FYNNEI. CDR3 in DNA: TGTGCCAGCAGCGTCCGTACATCGGGAGATGAGCAGTTCTTC. The encoded protein is CASSVRTSGDEQFF.

The chain has TRBV9 and TRBJ2-2; TRBD2 aligns across 8 bases. V trimming: 2 bases; J trimming: 7 bases; junction bases outside the gene matches: 10. The CDR3 extends over 16 amino acids. The germline CDR1 and CDR2 sequences are SGDLS and YYNGEE. CDR3 region: CASSVRAGVGLGELFF. The DNA for the CDR3 is TGTGCCAGCAGCGTGAGAGCGGGAGTGGGTCTCGGGGAGCTGTTTTTT.

The chain links TRBV5-5 to TRBJ2-6, with D unresolved. The V gene's germline CDR1 is SGHKS and CDR2 YYEKEE (reference sequence). The CDR3 consists of 15 residues. Trimming shortened V by 4 bases and J by 0 bases, and 8 bases separated the two germline ends. This CDR3 reads CASSPRDSGANVLTF. CDR3 DNA sequence: TGTGCCAGCAGCCCTAGGGACTCTGGGGCCAACGTCCTGACTTTC.

The rearrangement uses TRBV11-2 and TRBJ2-1; 10 positions agree with TRBD1. V trimming: 5 bases; J trimming: 8 bases; junction bases outside the gene matches: 12. The CDR3 runs to 16 residues. The germline V gene encodes CDR1 SGHAT and CDR2 FQNNGV. CDR3 DNA: TGTGCCAGCAGCCCCGTGGGGACAGGGGCAGCGGATGAGCAGTTCTTC. Protein product: CASSPVGTGAADEQFF.

The chain links TRBV10-3 to TRBJ1-3, with D hard to call. The germline gives CDR1 ENHRY, CDR2 SYGVKD. The CDR3 has 14 residues. V shed 6 bases and J shed 2 bases, with 11 bases lying between them. CDR3: CAIRRTETGNTIYF. Here the CDR3 DNA reads TGTGCCATCAGGCGGACGGAAACTGGAAACACCATATATTTT.

This chain uses TRBV7-2 with TRBJ1-5, with D perhaps matching TRBD1 (6 bases). V dropped 4 bases and J dropped 4 bases, with 8 bases sitting between them. CDR3 length: 13 amino acids. Germline V lookup: CDR1 SGHTA, CDR2 FQGNSA. This CDR3 is CASSSRGNQPQHF. In DNA, the CDR3 is TGTGCCAGCAGCTCCAGGGGAAATCAGCCCCAGCATTTT.

V is TRBV5-1 and J is TRBJ2-1; 7 bases are a match to TRBD1. With V trimmed by 4 bases and J by 3 bases, 10 bases remained unmatched. Germline-derived CDR1 and CDR2 are SGHRS and YFSETQ. There are 16 residues in the CDR3. The CDR3 spells CASSPGEGAGYNEQFF. In DNA form, the CDR3 reads TGCGCCAGCAGCCCTGGCGAGGGGGCTGGCTACAATGAGCAGTTCTTC.

The CDR3 spells CSVGRTGGSYNEQFF. Here the CDR3 DNA reads TGCAGCGTTGGCCGGACAGGGGGCTCCTACAATGAGCAGTTCTTC. The V and J genes are TRBV29-1 and TRBJ2-1, with 10 bases matching TRBD1. J gave up 0 bases and V 4 bases, and 3 bases lay outside the gene matches. The CDR3 extends over 15 amino acids. Germline V gene lookup returns CDR1 SQVTM and CDR2 ANQGSEA.

The CDR3 here is CSVEWTVGYTF. The CDR3 DNA reads TGCAGCGTTGAGTGGACAGTTGGCTACACCTTC. V is TRBV29-1 and J is TRBJ1-2, with a weak D call TRBD1 (6 bases). The CDR3 loop spans 11 amino acids. From germline, CDR1 is SQVTM and CDR2 ANQGSEA. Between the trimmed V and J ends, which lost 3 bases and 7 bases, there was a span of 9 bases. Together with reference TRBV29-1 and TRBJ1-2, the CDR3 gives the full variable domain: SAVISQKPSRDICQRGTSLTIQCQVDSQVTMMFWYRQQPGQSLTLIATANQGSEATYESGFVIDKFPISRPNLTFSTLTVSNMSPEDSSIYLCSVEWTVGYTFGSGTRLTVV.

The chain has TRBV28 and TRBJ1-5, with a tentative D call TRBD1 (6 bases). Germline CDR1 reads MDHEN; CDR2 reads SYDVKM. The CDR3 is 17 amino acids. With 8 bases removed from V and 6 bases from J, the gap between germline ends came to 26 bases. The CDR3 spells CASSRGSGGASGQPQHF. DNA for the CDR3: TGTGCCAGCTCGAGAGGTAGTGGGGGCGCGTCCGGTCAGCCCCAGCATTTT.

This clone was seen a single time. This rearrangement joins TRBV11-1 to TRBJ2-5, with 10 bases identical to TRBD2. V gave up 5 bases and J gave up 2 bases; unmatched junction bases: 8. This CDR3 is 16 amino acids long. The germline CDR1 and CDR2 sequences are SGHAT and FQDESV (reference sequence). CDR3: CASSLDGLAVQETQYF. CDR3 DNA sequence: TGTGCCAGCAGCCTGGATGGACTAGCGGTACAAGAGACCCAGTACTTC.

V gene TRBV7-2 combines with J gene TRBJ1-1; D might be TRBD1 (6 bases). Germline lookup yields CDR1 SGHTA and CDR2 FQGNSA. Between the trimmed V and J ends, which lost 0 bases and 4 bases, there was a span of 6 bases. The CDR3 has 13 residues. The CDR3 is CASSLAGATEAFF. The CDR3 DNA reads as TGTGCCAGCAGCTTAGCGGGGGCCACTGAAGCTTTCTTT. Drawing the rest from reference TRBV7-2 and TRBJ1-1, the complete variable domain is GAGVSQSPSNKVTEKGKDVELRCDPISGHTALYWYRQSLGQGLEFLIYFQGNSAPDKSGLPSDRFSAERTGGSVSTLTIQRTQQEDSAVYLCASSLAGATEAFFGQGTRLTVV.

This clone was found a few times. This sequence joins TRBV5-4 and TRBJ2-3; D call uncertain. Trimming removed 0 bases at V and 8 bases at J, with 19 bases between. The V gene's germline CDR1 is SGHNT and CDR2 YYREEE (reference sequence). The CDR3 is 16 amino acids. The CDR3 coding sequence is TGTGCCAGCAGCTTGGCCGAGTTGGAAGCTTCCAGTACGCAGTATTTT. Amino acids: CASSLAELEASSTQYF. Drawing the rest from reference TRBV5-4 and TRBJ2-3, the complete variable domain is ETGVTQSPTHLIKTRGQQVTLRCSSQSGHNTVSWYQQALGQGPQFIFQYYREEENGRGNFPPRFSGLQFPNYSSELNVNALELDDSALYLCASSLAELEASSTQYFGPGTRLTVL.